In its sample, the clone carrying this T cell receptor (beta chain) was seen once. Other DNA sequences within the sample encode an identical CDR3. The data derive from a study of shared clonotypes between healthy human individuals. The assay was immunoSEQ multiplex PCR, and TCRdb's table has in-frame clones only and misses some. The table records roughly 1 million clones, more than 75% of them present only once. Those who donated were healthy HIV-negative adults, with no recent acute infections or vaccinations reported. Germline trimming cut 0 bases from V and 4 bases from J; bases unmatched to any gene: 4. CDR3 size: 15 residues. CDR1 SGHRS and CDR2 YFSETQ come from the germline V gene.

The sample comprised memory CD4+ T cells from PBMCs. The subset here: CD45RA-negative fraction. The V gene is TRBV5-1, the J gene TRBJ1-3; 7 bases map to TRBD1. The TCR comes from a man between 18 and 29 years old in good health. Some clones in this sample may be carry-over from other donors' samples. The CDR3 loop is CASSLDRGPGNTIYF. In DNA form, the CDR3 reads TGCGCCAGCAGCTTGGACAGGGGCCCCGGAAACACCATATATTTT.